The present T cell receptor (beta chain) was sequenced within a study of cytomegalovirus exposure and HLA in healthy donors. The CDR3 length is 15 residues. Germline V gene data show CDR1 as MDHEN and CDR2 as SYDVKM. After removal of 6 bases from V and 8 bases from J, the junction contained 11 bases not matched to a gene. In the case of this clone: The antigen is not known. The sample has other DNA sequences that encode this CDR3 too.

The study ran its PCR with 60 Vbeta and 13 Jbeta primers. The table came from immunoSEQ multiplex PCR; TCRdb's copy has only in-frame clones and leaves some out. Here the sample spans about 200,000 clones, around 86% being singletons. Study-level results: Later findings reportedly placed an Asian-associated ancestry cluster below the approximately 670-donor mean for N-insertions.

The chain combines TRBV28 with TRBJ1-4; 8 bases line up with TRBD1. The sequence derives from a man aged 30 to 39 in good health and CMV-seronegative. Source material: PBMCs. CDR3 sequence (DNA): TGTGCCAGCAGCCGAATAGGACAGGGAGGAGAAAAACTGTTTTTT. This gives the protein CASSRIGQGGEKLFF.